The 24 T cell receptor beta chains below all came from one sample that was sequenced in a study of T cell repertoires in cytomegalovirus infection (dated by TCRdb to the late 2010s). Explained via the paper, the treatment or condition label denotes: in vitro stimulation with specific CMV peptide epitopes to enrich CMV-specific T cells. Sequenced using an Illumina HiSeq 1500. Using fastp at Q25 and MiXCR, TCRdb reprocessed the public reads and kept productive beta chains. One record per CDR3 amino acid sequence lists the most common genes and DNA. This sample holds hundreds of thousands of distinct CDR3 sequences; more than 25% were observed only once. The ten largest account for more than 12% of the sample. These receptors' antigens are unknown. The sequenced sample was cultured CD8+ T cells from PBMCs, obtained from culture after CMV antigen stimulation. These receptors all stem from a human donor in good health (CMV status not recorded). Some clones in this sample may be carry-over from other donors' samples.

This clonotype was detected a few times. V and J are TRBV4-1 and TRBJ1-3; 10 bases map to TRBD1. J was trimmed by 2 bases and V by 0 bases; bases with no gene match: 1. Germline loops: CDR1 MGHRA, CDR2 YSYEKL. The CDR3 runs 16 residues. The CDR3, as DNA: TGCGCCAGCAGCCAAGAAGGGACAGGGGCTGGAAACACCATATATTTT. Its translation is CASSQEGTGAGNTIYF.

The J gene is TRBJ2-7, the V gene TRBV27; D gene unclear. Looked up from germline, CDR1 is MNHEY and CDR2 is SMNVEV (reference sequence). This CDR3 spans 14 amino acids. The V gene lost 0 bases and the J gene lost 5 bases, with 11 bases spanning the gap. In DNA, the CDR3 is TGTGCCAGCAGTTTATCCCAGGATCACCACGAGCAGTACGTC. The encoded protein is CASSLSQDHHEQYV.

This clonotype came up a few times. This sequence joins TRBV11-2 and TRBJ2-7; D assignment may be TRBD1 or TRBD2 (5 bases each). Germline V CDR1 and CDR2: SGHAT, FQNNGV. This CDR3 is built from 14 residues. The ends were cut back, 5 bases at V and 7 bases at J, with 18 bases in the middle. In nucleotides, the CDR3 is TGTGCCAGCAGCCCAGGCACGGGGACCTGGGAGCAGTACGTC. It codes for CASSPGTGTWEQYV.

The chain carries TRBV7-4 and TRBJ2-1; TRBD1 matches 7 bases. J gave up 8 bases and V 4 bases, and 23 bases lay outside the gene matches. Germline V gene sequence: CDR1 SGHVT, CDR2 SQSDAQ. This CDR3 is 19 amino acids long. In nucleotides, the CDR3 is TGTGCCAGCAGCTCCAACCGGGCCATTATCGGGGACAGTAGAGATGAGCAGTTCTTC. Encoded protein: CASSSNRAIIGDSRDEQFF.

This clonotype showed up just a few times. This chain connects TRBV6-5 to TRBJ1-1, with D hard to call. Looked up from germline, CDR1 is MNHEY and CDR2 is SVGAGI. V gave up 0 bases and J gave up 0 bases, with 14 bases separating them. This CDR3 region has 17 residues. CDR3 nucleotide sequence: TGTGCCAGCAGTTACTCGGGAGAGGTCGCCATGAACACTGAAGCTTTCTTT. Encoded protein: CASSYSGEVAMNTEAFF.

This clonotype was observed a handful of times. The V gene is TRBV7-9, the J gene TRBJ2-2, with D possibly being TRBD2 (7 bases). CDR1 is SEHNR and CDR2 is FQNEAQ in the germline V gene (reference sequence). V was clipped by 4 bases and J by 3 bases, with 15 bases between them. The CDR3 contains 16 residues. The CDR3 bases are TGTGCCAGCAGCTCTAGAGGGGGGGCCTACACCGGGGAGCTGTTTTTT. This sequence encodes CASSSRGGAYTGELFF.

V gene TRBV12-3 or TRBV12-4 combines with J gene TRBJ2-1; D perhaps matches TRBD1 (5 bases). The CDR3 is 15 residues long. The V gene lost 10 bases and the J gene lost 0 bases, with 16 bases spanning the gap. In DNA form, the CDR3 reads TGTGCCACCCCCCCGGACATGAGCTCCTACAATGAGCAGTTCTTC. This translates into CATPPDMSSYNEQFF.

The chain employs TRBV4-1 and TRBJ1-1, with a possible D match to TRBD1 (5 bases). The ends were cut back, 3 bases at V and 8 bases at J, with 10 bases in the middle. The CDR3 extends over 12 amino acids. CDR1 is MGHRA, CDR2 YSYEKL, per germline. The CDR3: CASSHGTPEAFF. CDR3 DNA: TGCGCCAGCAGCCATGGGACTCCCGAAGCTTTCTTT.

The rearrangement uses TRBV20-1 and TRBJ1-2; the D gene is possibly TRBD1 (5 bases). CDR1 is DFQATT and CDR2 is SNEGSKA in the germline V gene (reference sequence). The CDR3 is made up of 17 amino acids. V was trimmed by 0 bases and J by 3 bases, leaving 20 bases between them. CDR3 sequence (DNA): TGCAGTGCTAGAGATGGGCAGGACACGAACTTCGACTATGGCTACACCTTC. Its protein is CSARDGQDTNFDYGYTF.

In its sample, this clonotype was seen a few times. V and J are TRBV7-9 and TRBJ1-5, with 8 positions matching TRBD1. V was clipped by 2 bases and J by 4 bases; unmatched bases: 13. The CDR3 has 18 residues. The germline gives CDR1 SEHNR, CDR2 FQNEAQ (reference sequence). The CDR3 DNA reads TGTGCCAGCAGCTTATCCACCCCCGACAGGGGTAAAAATCAGCCCCAGCATTTT. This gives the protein CASSLSTPDRGKNQPQHF.

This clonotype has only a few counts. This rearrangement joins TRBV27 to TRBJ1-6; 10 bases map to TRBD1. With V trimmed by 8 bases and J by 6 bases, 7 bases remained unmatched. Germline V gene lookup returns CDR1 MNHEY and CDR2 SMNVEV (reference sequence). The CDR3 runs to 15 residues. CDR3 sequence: CASHDRGPSNSPLHF. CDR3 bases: TGTGCCAGCCACGACAGGGGGCCAAGTAATTCACCCCTCCACTTT.

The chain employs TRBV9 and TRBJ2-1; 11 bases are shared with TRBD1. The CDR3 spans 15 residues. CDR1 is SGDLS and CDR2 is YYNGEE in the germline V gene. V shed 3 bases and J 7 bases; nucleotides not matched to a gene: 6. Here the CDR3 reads CASSGGQGVQNEQFF. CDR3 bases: TGTGCCAGCAGCGGGGGACAGGGGGTACAAAATGAGCAGTTCTTC.

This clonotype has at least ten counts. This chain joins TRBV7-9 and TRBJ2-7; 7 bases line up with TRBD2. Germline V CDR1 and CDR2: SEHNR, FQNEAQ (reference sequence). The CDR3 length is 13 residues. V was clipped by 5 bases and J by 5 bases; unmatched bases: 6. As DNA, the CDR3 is TGTGCCAGCAGCCTGGGACTACGTGACGAGCAGTACGTC. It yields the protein CASSLGLRDEQYV.

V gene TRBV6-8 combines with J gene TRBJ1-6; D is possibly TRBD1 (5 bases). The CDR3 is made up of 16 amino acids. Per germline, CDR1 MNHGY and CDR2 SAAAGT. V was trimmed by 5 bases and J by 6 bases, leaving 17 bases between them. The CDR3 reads CASSGFVSGGNSPLHF. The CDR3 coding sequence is TGTGCCAGCAGTGGGTTTGTTTCCGGGGGTAATTCACCCCTCCACTTT.

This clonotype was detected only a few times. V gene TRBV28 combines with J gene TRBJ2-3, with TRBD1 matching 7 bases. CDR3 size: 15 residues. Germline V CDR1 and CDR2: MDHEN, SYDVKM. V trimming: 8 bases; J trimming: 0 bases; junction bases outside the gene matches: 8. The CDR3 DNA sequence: TGTGCCAGCGCCCATACGGGACAGAGCACAGATACGCAGTATTTT. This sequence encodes CASAHTGQSTDTQYF.

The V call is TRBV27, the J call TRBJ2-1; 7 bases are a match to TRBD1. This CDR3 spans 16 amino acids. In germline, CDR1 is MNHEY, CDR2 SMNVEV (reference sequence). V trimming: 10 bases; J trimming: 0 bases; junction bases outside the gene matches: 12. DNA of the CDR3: TGTGCCACCAAAGGGGGCCCCGCTAGCTCCTACAATGAGCAGTTCTTC. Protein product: CATKGGPASSYNEQFF.

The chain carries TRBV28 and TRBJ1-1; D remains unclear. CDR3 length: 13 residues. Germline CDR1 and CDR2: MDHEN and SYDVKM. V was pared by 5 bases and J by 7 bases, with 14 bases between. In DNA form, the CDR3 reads TGTGCCAGCAGTAGAGCAGGATACTTTGAAGCTTTCTTT. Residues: CASSRAGYFEAFF.

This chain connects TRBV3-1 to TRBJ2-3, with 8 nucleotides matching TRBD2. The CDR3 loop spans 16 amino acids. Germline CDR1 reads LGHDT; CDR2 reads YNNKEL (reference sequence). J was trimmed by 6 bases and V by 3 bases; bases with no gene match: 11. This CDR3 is CASSHALRGVGDTQYF. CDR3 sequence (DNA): TGTGCCAGCAGCCATGCTTTGCGGGGGGTCGGGGATACGCAGTATTTT.

In nucleotides, the CDR3 is TGTGCCAGCAGCCAAGATAGTTATTACAATGAGCAGTTCTTC. Translating it yields CASSQDSYYNEQFF. The chain joins TRBV14 to TRBJ2-1; D is unresolved. Trimming stripped 0 bases from V and 4 bases from J, with 7 bases between. Germline V gene sequence: CDR1 SGHDN, CDR2 FVKESK. This CDR3 region has 14 residues.

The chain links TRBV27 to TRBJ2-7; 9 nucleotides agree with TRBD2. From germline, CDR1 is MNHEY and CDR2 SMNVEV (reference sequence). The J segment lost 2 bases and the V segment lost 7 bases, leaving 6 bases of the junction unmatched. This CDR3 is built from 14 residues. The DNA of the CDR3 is TGTGCCAGCATGACTAGCGGCAGAACCTACGAGCAGTACTTC. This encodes CASMTSGRTYEQYF.

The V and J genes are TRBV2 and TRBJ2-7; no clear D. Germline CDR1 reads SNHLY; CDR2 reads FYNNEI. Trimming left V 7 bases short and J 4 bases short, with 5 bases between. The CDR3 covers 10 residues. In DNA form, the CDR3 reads TGTGCCAGCACGTGGTACGAGCAGTACTTC. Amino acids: CASTWYEQYF.

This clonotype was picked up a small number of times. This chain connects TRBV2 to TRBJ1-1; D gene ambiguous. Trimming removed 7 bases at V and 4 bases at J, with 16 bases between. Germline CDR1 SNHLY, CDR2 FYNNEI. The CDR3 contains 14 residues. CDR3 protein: CASTWRRSITEAFF. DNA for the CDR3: TGTGCCAGCACCTGGCGGAGAAGTATCACTGAAGCTTTCTTT. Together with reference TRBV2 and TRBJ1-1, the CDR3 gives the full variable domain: EPEVTQTPSHQVTQMGQEVILRCVPISNHLYFYWYRQILGQKVEFLVSFYNNEISEKSEIFDDQFSVERPDGSNFTLKIRSTKLEDSAMYFCASTWRRSITEAFFGQGTRLTVV.

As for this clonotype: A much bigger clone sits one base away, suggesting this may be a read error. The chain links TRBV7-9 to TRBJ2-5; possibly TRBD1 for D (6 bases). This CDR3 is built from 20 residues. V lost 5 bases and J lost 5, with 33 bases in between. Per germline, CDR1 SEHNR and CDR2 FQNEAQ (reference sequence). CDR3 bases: TGTGCCAGCAGCCCAGTCCTGCTGACCACGAACGGACAGCTCGGGGAGACCCAGTACTTC. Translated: CASSPVLLTTNGQLGETQYF.

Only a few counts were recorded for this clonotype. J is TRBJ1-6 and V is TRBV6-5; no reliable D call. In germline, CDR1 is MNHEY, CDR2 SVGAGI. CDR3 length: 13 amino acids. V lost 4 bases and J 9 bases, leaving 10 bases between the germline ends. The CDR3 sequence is CASSLSSSSPLHF. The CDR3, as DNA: TGTGCCAGCAGTTTATCGAGTAGTTCACCCCTCCACTTT.